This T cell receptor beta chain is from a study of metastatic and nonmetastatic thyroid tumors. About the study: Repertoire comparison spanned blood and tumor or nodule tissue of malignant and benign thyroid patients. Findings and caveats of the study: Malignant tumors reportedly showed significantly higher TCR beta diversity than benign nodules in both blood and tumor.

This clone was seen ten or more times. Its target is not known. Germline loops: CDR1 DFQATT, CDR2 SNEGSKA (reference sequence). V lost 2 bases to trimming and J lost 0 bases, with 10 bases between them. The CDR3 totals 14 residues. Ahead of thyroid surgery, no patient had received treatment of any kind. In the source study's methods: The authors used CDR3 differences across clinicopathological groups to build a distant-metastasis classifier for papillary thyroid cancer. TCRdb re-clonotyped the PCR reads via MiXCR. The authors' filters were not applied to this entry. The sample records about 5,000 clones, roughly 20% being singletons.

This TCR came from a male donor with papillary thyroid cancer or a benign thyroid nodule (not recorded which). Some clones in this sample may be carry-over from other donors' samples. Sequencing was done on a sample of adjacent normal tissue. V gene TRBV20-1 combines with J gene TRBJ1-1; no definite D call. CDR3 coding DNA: TGCAGTGCTAGATCACGACCGATGAACACTGAAGCTTTCTTT. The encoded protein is CSARSRPMNTEAFF.